The T cell receptor beta chain under discussion was sequenced for a study of blood T cells in healthy people across ages. Alongside a J-beta primer mix, a sample-barcoded 5' primer served in a second PCR lasting about 6 to 11 cycles. TCRdb re-called the 5' RACE reads through MiXCR, storing one row per CDR3 protein. Of 910,000 or so distinct CDR3 sequences listed, roughly half were seen once; the top ten hold about a fifth. The CDR3 extends over 13 amino acids. The V gene lost 6 bases and the J gene lost 5 bases, with 16 bases spanning the gap. Germline CDR1 and CDR2: DFQATT and SNEGSKA (reference sequence).

The chain couples TRBV20-1 to TRBJ2-5; D uncertain. This sequence was found in an older woman in good health. Sample: blood. The CDR3 DNA follows: TGCAGTGCCCTCAGGACGGGTGCCGAGACCCAGTACTTC. It codes for CSALRTGAETQYF.